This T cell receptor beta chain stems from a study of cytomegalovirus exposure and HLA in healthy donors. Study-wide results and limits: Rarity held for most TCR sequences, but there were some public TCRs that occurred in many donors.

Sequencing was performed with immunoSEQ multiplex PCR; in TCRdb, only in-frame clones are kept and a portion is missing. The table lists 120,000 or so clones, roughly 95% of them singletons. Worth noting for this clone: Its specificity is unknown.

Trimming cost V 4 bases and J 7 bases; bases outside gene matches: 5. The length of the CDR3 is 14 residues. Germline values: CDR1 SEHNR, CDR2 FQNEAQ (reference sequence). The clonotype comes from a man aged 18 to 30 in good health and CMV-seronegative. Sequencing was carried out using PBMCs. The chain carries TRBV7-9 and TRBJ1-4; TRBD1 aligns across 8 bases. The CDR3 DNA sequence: TGTGCCAGCAGCTCCAGGGGGCGCGGTGAAAAACTGTTTTTT. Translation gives CASSSRGRGEKLFF.